The T cell receptor (beta chain) described here comes from a study of cytomegalovirus exposure and HLA in healthy donors. Findings and caveats of the study: There was a cluster of highly shared sequence variants that was likely a sequencing artifact. For most subjects, TCR beta sequences were reported to predict HLA-A and HLA-B alleles with accuracy.

PCR involved 60 Vbeta and 13 Jbeta primers. Clones were read by immunoSEQ multiplex PCR, and TCRdb kept only the in-frame ones, dropping some. The table lists tens of thousands of clones. A note on this clone: What it binds is unknown.

V was pared by 2 bases and J by 3 bases, with 1 base of the junction left unmatched. Germline CDR1 reads MNHNS; CDR2 reads SASEGT. The CDR3 spans 15 residues. The chain couples TRBV6-1 to TRBJ2-1, with 10 nucleotides matching TRBD2. Sample: PBMCs. The TCR originated in a man younger than 30 in good health and CMV-seropositive. The CDR3 DNA is TGTGCCAGCAGTGAATGGACTAGCGGCTACAATGAGCAGTTCTTC. It encodes CASSEWTSGYNEQFF.